These 9 T cell receptor beta chains share one sample of origin, sequenced in a study of blood T cells in healthy people across ages (dated by TCRdb to about 2015). Preparation of the library involved 5' RACE. Sequencing relied on an Illumina HiSeq 2500. A second PCR of roughly 7 to 11 cycles was performed with a sample-barcoded 5' primer and a J-beta primer mix. TCRdb took the public reads, trimmed them with fastp at Q25, ran MiXCR for clone calling and kept in-frame beta chains. Every CDR3 protein is listed once, alongside the most common genes and DNA of its rows. The sample yields around 900,000 distinct CDR3 sequences; 25% to 35% were counted once. The ten biggest clones cover roughly 17% of the sample. Sequencing was done on a sample of blood. The receptors derive from a woman older than 75 in good health.

Many counts were recorded for this clonotype. The rearrangement joins TRBV9 to TRBJ2-6; D unclear. Germline CDR1 is SGDLS and CDR2 is YYNGEE. The ends were cut back, 7 bases at V and 1 base at J, with 27 bases in the middle. The CDR3 runs to 20 residues. The CDR3 DNA sequence: TGTGCCAGCTCTGCTTGGGCGCAATCTGGTACGATATCTGGGGCCAACGTCCTGACTTTC. Protein sequence: CASSAWAQSGTISGANVLTF.

The rearrangement joins TRBV12-3 or TRBV12-4 to TRBJ2-5; 7 positions agree with TRBD2. CDR3 length: 15 amino acids. V was clipped by 6 bases and J by 0 bases; unmatched bases: 7. The CDR3 DNA is TGTGCCAGCAGCGCGGGGGACGTTAACCAAGAGACCCAGTACTTC. As protein: CASSAGDVNQETQYF.

This chain links TRBV12-3 or TRBV12-4 with TRBJ1-2, with D unclear. The V and J ends lost 1 base and 6 bases respectively, with 9 bases between them. This CDR3 contains 13 residues. The CDR3 nucleotides read TGTGCCAGCAGTTTAGAACAGTTCCATGGCTACACCTTC. This sequence encodes CASSLEQFHGYTF.

This clonotype was observed many times. The rearrangement joins TRBV29-1 to TRBJ1-1; unclear D gene. Germline assignment: CDR1 SQVTM and CDR2 ANQGSEA. The CDR3 spans 11 residues. V dropped 6 bases and J dropped 5 bases, with 10 bases sitting between them. This CDR3 is CSVGMGTEAFF. Written as DNA, the CDR3 is TGCAGCGTGGGGATGGGGACTGAAGCTTTCTTT.

This sequence joins TRBV27 and TRBJ1-6, with 8 bases identical to TRBD1. The germline V gene encodes CDR1 MNHEY and CDR2 SMNVEV (reference sequence). The CDR3 totals 17 residues. The V segment lost 6 bases and the J segment 5 bases; nucleotides outside the gene matches: 12. CDR3 in DNA: TGTGCCAGCAGCCTACCAGGGGGCAAAAGTAATAATTCACCCCTCCACTTT. Its translation: CASSLPGGKSNNSPLHF.

This clonotype was seen many times. The chain carries TRBV15 and TRBJ2-7; TRBD2 aligns across 12 bases. Trimming cost V 4 bases and J 3 bases; bases outside gene matches: 13. Germline V gives CDR1 LNHNV, CDR2 YYDKDF (reference sequence). This CDR3 is 18 amino acids long. The CDR3 loop is CATSTKIWASGGDYEQYF. The DNA for the CDR3 is TGTGCCACCAGCACGAAGATTTGGGCTAGCGGGGGGGACTACGAGCAGTACTTC.

This clonotype was seen repeatedly, ten times or more. V is TRBV10-3 and J is TRBJ2-5, with 11 bases that match TRBD2. The J segment lost 5 bases and the V segment lost 7 bases, leaving 3 bases of the junction unmatched. The CDR3 is made up of 13 amino acids. Germline values: CDR1 ENHRY, CDR2 SYGVKD. The CDR3 loop is CAIKTSGEETQYF. DNA for the CDR3: TGTGCCATCAAGACTAGCGGGGAGGAGACCCAGTACTTC.

The chain recombines TRBV20-1 with TRBJ2-7, with 8 bases identical to TRBD2. CDR1 DFQATT and CDR2 SNEGSKA come from the germline V gene (reference sequence). The CDR3 sequence is 14 residues long. The V gene end was trimmed by 3 bases and the J gene end by 2 bases; junction bases not matched to a gene: 6. The CDR3 is CSASDPTSAYEQYF. CDR3 nucleotide sequence: TGCAGTGCTAGTGACCCGACTAGCGCCTACGAGCAGTACTTC.

This clonotype showed up just once. With a much larger clone just one base away, this may be a read error. The chain recombines TRBV20-1 with TRBJ2-3; either TRBD1 or TRBD2 may fit D (5 bases each). The CDR3 covers 12 residues. Germline CDR1 and CDR2: DFQATT and SNEGSKA (reference sequence). In DNA form, the CDR3 reads TGCAGTGCTCCCCCGGGACCTCAAACGCAGGATTTT. Protein: CSAPPGPQTQDF.